The present T cell receptor (beta chain) was sequenced within a study of HIV-infected patients and healthy controls. Whole blood was used without fractionation, so all unsorted peripheral T cells were included. The germline V gene encodes CDR1 SEHNR and CDR2 FQNEAQ (reference sequence). This CDR3 has 14 residues. cDNA was made from approximately 0.55 ug RNA using alpha and beta constant primers. Using multiplexing indices, alpha and beta chain libraries were generated apart by chain-specific third strand synthesis. Ligation attached cDNA to a 5' RACE adapter that carried a random hexamer and SP2 site. Each CDR3 protein is one row after TCRdb ran MiXCR on the 5' RACE reads. The table includes about 19,000 distinct CDR3 sequences, roughly 8.2% detected once. This clonotype is labeled medium-sized. Its matching antigen is unknown. Points from the study as a whole: Diversity differences between study cohorts were not due to their slight age and sex differences. CMV-associated CDR3s mostly grew nonsignificantly during therapy, while HIV-associated CDR3s declined significantly.

The chain carries TRBV7-9 and TRBJ2-3; D perhaps matches TRBD1 (6 bases). This receptor was identified in an adult in good health. The sequenced sample consisted of blood. The DNA for the CDR3 is TGTGCAACCAATCGACAGGCTAGCACAGATACGCAGTATTTT. Translation gives CATNRQASTDTQYF. Full variable domain (remainder filled in from reference TRBV7-9 and TRBJ2-3): DTGVSQNPRHKITKRGQNVTFRCDPISEHNRLYWYRQTLGQGPEFLTYFQNEAQLEKSRLLSDRFSAERPKGSFSTLEIQRTEQGDSAMYLCATNRQASTDTQYFGPGTRLTVL.